The 16 T cell receptor beta chains below come from one sample, sequenced in a study of cytomegalovirus exposure and HLA in healthy donors. A multiplex PCR was run with 60 Vbeta primers and 13 Jbeta primers. Using immunoSEQ multiplex PCR, the repertoire was profiled, and TCRdb retains in-frame clones only, with some absent. Here the sample spans roughly 120,000 clones, roughly 76% being singletons. Source material: PBMCs. The receptors stem from an older woman in good health and CMV-seropositive.

V and J are TRBV19 and TRBJ2-2; TRBD1 aligns across 9 bases. This CDR3 has 16 residues. Germline CDR1 is LNHDA and CDR2 is SQIVND (reference sequence). J lost 4 bases, V lost 6 bases, and 9 bases had no gene match. The CDR3 region has the DNA TGTGCCAGTAGGGAAACAGGGGGCGGGTTCACCGGGGAGCTGTTTTTT. Protein: CASRETGGGFTGELFF. The full variable domain, rest sourced from reference TRBV19 and TRBJ2-2, is DGGITQSPKYLFRKEGQNVTLSCEQNLNHDAMYWYRQDPGQGLRLIYYSQIVNDFQKGDIAEGYSVSREKKESFPLTVTSAQKNPTAFYLCASRETGGGFTGELFFGEGSRLTVL.

Only one count was recorded for this clone. The genes are TRBV7-2 and TRBJ2-7; D may be TRBD2 (6 bases). V gave up 6 bases and J gave up 0 bases, with 15 bases separating them. This CDR3 has 15 residues. Germline CDR1 is SGHTA and CDR2 is FQGNSA. This chain's CDR3 is CASRIDGGYSYEQYF. In nucleotides, the CDR3 is TGTGCCAGCAGAATCGACGGGGGTTACTCCTACGAGCAGTACTTC.

J is TRBJ2-4 and V is TRBV9; 14 nucleotides agree with TRBD2. Germline V gene lookup returns CDR1 SGDLS and CDR2 YYNGEE. Germline trimming cut 0 bases from V and 6 bases from J; bases unmatched to any gene: 2. The CDR3 totals 16 residues. The CDR3 DNA reads TGTGCCAGCAGCGTAGGCGGGACTAGCGGGAGAAACATTCAGTACTTC. It is translated as CASSVGGTSGRNIQYF. The complete variable domain, with remaining parts taken from reference TRBV9 and TRBJ2-4, reads DSGVTQTPKHLITATGQRVTLRCSPRSGDLSVYWYQQSLDQGLQFLIQYYNGEERAKGNILERFSAQQFPDLHSELNLSSLELGDSALYFCASSVGGTSGRNIQYFGAGTRLSVL.

The chain has TRBV15 and TRBJ2-5, with 9 bases lining up with TRBD1. The DNA end favors TRBJ2-7, so the J call may be wrong. The CDR3 consists of 15 residues. Germline V gives CDR1 LNHNV, CDR2 YYDKDF (reference sequence). The CDR3 spells CATSRKTGGSYEQYF. DNA for the CDR3: TGTGCCACCAGCAGAAAGACAGGGGGCTCCTACGAGCAGTACTTC.

This clone was picked up a small number of times. This chain joins TRBV27 and TRBJ1-2, with a tentative D call TRBD1 (5 bases). V lost 6 bases to trimming and J lost 0 bases, with 14 bases between them. The CDR3 sequence is 15 residues long. The germline V gene has CDR1 MNHEY and CDR2 SMNVEV (reference sequence). The CDR3 DNA follows: TGTGCCAGCAGCCCCGGGGGTAGCGCTAACTATGGCTACACCTTC. Protein product: CASSPGGSANYGYTF.

The rearrangement links TRBV9 to TRBJ1-2, with 7 bases identical to TRBD1. The CDR3 spans 15 residues. V gave up 2 bases and J gave up 3 bases; unmatched junction bases: 7. The germline V gene encodes CDR1 SGDLS and CDR2 YYNGEE. The CDR3 DNA reads TGTGCCAGCAGCGTGGCGACAGGGATCGACTATGGCTACACCTTC. This encodes CASSVATGIDYGYTF.

The chain couples TRBV19 to TRBJ1-5; 9 bases match TRBD1. Germline V gene data show CDR1 as LNHDA and CDR2 as SQIVND (reference sequence). The length of the CDR3 is 20 residues. Trimming at V came to 6 bases and at J to 0 bases, leaving 18 bases not matched to a gene. Here the CDR3 reads CASSPNLGQGRGYSNQPQHF. DNA of the CDR3: TGTGCCAGTAGCCCGAACCTAGGACAGGGGAGGGGATATAGCAATCAGCCCCAGCATTTT. Filled out from reference TRBV19 and TRBJ1-5, the complete variable domain reads DGGITQSPKYLFRKEGQNVTLSCEQNLNHDAMYWYRQDPGQGLRLIYYSQIVNDFQKGDIAEGYSVSREKKESFPLTVTSAQKNPTAFYLCASSPNLGQGRGYSNQPQHFGDGTRLSIL.

This sequence joins TRBV7-2 and TRBJ2-4; TRBD2 might be the D (5 bases). V lost 5 bases and J 8 bases, leaving 16 bases between the germline ends. Looked up from germline, CDR1 is SGHTA and CDR2 is FQGNSA. CDR3 length: 14 residues. In DNA, the CDR3 is TGTGCCAGCAGCAGCGCGGGTTTGGAAGACATTCAGTACTTC. Its translation is CASSSAGLEDIQYF.

This rearrangement joins TRBV9 to TRBJ2-1, with 9 bases aligning to TRBD1. Trimming took 0 bases from V and 2 from J; bases not matched to a gene: 3. Germline loops: CDR1 SGDLS, CDR2 YYNGEE. This CDR3 has 16 residues. The CDR3 nucleotides read TGTGCCAGCAGCGTAGACGACAGGGGGGCCTACAATGAGCAGTTCTTC. Protein: CASSVDDRGAYNEQFF.

The chain couples TRBV27 to TRBJ1-5; D is perhaps TRBD1 (6 bases). Germline lookup yields CDR1 MNHEY and CDR2 SMNVEV (reference sequence). The CDR3 is 15 amino acids. Deletions cut 7 bases from V and 5 bases from J, with 18 bases between. The CDR3 here is CASNPFGGADQPQHF. The CDR3 nucleotides are TGTGCCAGCAACCCCTTTGGGGGGGCTGATCAGCCCCAGCATTTT.

V is TRBV5-1 and J is TRBJ1-5; the D gene is possibly TRBD1 (5 bases). This CDR3 has 15 amino acids. Germline loops: CDR1 SGHRS, CDR2 YFSETQ. Trimming pared 0 bases from V and 9 bases from J, leaving 16 bases between. The CDR3 DNA sequence: TGCGCCAGCAGCTTGGCCCCCGGGACTCCGGGGCCCCAGCATTTT. It specifies CASSLAPGTPGPQHF.

The chain has TRBV27 and TRBJ2-3, with TRBD2 identical over 9 bases. Per the germline V gene, CDR1 is MNHEY and CDR2 is SMNVEV (reference sequence). The CDR3 runs to 15 residues. Trimming removed 7 bases from V and 2 bases from J; junction bases left unmatched: 7. CDR3 in amino acids: CASTSLAGYTDTQYF. The DNA of the CDR3 is TGTGCCAGCACTTCCCTAGCGGGATACACAGATACGCAGTATTTT.

This clone was counted only a few times. The V gene is TRBV7-9, the J gene TRBJ1-4; 9 bases match TRBD1. From germline, CDR1 is SEHNR and CDR2 FQNEAQ (reference sequence). The CDR3 runs 13 residues. V was pared by 11 bases and J by 7 bases, with 8 bases of the junction left unmatched. The CDR3 is CAASGQGFEKLFF. The CDR3 coding sequence is TGTGCCGCATCGGGACAGGGTTTTGAAAAACTGTTTTTT.

The chain is built from TRBV5-4 and TRBJ1-3, with 8 bases lining up with TRBD1. This CDR3 is 17 amino acids long. The ends lost 2 bases at V and 4 bases at J; junction bases unmatched: 11. Looked up from germline, CDR1 is SGHNT and CDR2 is YYREEE (reference sequence). CDR3 residues: CASSFGAGGLSGNTIYF. The CDR3 nucleotides read TGTGCCAGCAGCTTTGGAGCAGGGGGCCTTTCGGGAAACACCATATATTTT.

This clone was seen a single time. The genes are TRBV9 and TRBJ2-3; maybe TRBD1 (6 bases). CDR1 and CDR2 from the germline V gene are SGDLS and YYNGEE. The CDR3 has 17 amino acids. The V end lost 3 bases, the J end lost 3 bases, and 20 bases lay between the germline ends. CDR3 sequence: CASSGGPGQWGTDTQYF. CDR3 DNA sequence: TGTGCCAGCAGCGGCGGCCCGGGACAATGGGGAACAGATACGCAGTATTTT.

This clone turned up a few times. The J gene is TRBJ2-5, the V gene TRBV11-3; TRBD1 matches 8 bases. This CDR3 contains 14 residues. J was trimmed by 5 bases and V by 3 bases; bases with no gene match: 5. The germline CDR1 and CDR2 sequences are SGHNT and YENEEA. In DNA form, the CDR3 reads TGTGCCAGCAGCTTGACAGGGGCCCGTGAGACCCAGTACTTC. It encodes CASSLTGARETQYF. The full variable domain, completed using reference TRBV11-3 and TRBJ2-5, is EAGVVQSPRYKIIEKKQPVAFWCNPISGHNTLYWYLQNLGQGPELLIRYENEEAVDDSQLPKDRFSAERLKGVDSTLKIQPAELGDSAVYLCASSLTGARETQYFGPGTRLLVL.